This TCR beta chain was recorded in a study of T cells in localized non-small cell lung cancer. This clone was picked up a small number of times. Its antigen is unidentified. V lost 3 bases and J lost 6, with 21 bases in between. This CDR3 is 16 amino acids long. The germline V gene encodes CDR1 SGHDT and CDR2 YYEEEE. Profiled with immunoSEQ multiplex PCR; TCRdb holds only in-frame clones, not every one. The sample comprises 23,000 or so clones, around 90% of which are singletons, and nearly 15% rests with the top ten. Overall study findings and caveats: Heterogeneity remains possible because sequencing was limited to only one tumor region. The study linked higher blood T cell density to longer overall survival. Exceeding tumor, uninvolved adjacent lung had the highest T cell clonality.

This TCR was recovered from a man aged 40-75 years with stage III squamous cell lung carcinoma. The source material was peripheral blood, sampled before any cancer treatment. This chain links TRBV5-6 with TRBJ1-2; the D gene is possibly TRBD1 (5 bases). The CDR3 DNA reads TGTGCCAGCAGCTCTCCTACGACAGCTAAAAGTAATGGCTACACCTTC. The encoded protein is CASSSPTTAKSNGYTF.